Reported below is one TCR beta chain. Antigen: not known. In the original workflow: After removing out-of-frame reads, 2 million to 2.5 million distinct TCRbeta sequences remained. Produced via immunoSEQ multiplex PCR; TCRdb's table is partial and in-frame only. The D gene and trimming were derived from the DNA, and the V and J assignments and clone size from that table. The table has tens of thousands of clones, just over 75% seen once. The data derive from a study of memory CD4+ T cells and cytomegalovirus serostatus. Germline trimming cut 0 bases from V and 5 bases from J; bases unmatched to any gene: 22. Per the germline V gene, CDR1 is SGHDN and CDR2 is FVKESK. This CDR3 is built from 21 residues. Findings and limits, study-wide: A US-trained random forest predicted CMV serostatus with median AUC around 0.9. CD4+ memory repertoires contained about two fifths of the 164 reported CMV TCRbeta sequences.

Single viable CD3+CD4+CD8-CD45RO+ cells were sorted as the memory CD4+ T cells. This clonotype was obtained from an adult in good health and CMV-seronegative. The material sequenced was memory CD4+ T cells from blood. This chain uses TRBV14 with TRBJ2-7; 10 nucleotides agree with TRBD2. The CDR3 spells CASSQETGTGWLAGESNEQYF. Written as DNA, the CDR3 is TGTGCCAGCAGCCAAGAGACGGGAACCGGTTGGCTAGCGGGAGAGTCGAACGAGCAGTACTTC.